What follows is one T cell receptor beta chain and its context. The record originates from a study of PD-L1 blockade in urothelial cancer. Trimming took 5 bases from V and 7 from J; bases not matched to a gene: 7. The CDR3 has 13 amino acids. Per the germline V gene, CDR1 is MNHEY and CDR2 is SVGAGI. Sequencing was performed with immunoSEQ multiplex PCR; in TCRdb, only in-frame clones are kept and a portion is missing. The repertoire holds fewer than 130,000 clones, with roughly 84% as singletons. The V and J genes are TRBV6-5 and TRBJ1-2, with 7 nucleotides matching TRBD1. The specimen was PBMCs, collected around atezolizumab (anti-PD-L1) treatment. The TCR sequence derives from a man between 50 and 59 years old with urothelial cancer. The CDR3 protein is CASSPGTVGGYTF. CDR3 DNA: TGTGCCAGCAGTCCTGGGACAGTGGGTGGCTACACCTTC.